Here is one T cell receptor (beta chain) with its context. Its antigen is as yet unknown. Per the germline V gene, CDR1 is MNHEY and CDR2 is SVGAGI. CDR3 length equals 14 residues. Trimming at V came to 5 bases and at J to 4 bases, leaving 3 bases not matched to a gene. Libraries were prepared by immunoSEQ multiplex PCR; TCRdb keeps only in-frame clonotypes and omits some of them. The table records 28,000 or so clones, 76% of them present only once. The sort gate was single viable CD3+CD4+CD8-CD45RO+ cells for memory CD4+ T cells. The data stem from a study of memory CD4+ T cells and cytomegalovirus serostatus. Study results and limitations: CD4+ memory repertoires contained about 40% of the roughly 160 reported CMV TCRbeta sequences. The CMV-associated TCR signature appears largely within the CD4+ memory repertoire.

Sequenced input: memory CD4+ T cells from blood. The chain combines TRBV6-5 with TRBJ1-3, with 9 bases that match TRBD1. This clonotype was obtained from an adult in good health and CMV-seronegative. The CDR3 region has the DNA TGTGCCAGCAGTCGGACAGGGGACGGAAACACCATATATTTT. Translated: CASSRTGDGNTIYF.